This T cell receptor beta chain emerged from a study of blood T cell repertoires in COVID-19. For the study at large: T cells, B-cell-depleted T cells, or PBMCs provided the cDNA or gDNA that served as material.

Authors' processing steps: From reference gene primer amplification, estimates of nucleated cell counts were derived. Method: immunoSEQ multiplex PCR; TCRdb's copy keeps in-frame clones and lacks some. For V, J and clone size, that table is used; D and trimming come from the DNA. The table has more than 200,000 clones, 70% to 90% seen once; the top ten hold more than 4.5%. Germline CDR1 is MNHEY and CDR2 is SMNVEV (reference sequence). Deletions cut 3 bases from V and 0 bases from J, with 19 bases between. The length of the CDR3 is 18 residues. The chain combines TRBV27 with TRBJ2-3; perhaps TRBD2 as D (6 bases). This clonotype originated in a woman aged 55-69 years with COVID-19, enrolled during active disease. The material sequenced was peripheral blood. CDR3: CASSFISPPSESTDTQYF. The CDR3, as DNA: TGTGCCAGCAGTTTCATCTCCCCACCTAGCGAAAGCACAGATACGCAGTATTTT.